The source of this T cell receptor beta chain is a study of cytomegalovirus exposure and HLA in healthy donors. Study observations and caveats: In an earlier analysis, in about 530 donors, most V segments appeared productive either ~87% or ~30% of the time. Donors belonging to an Asian-associated ancestry cluster reportedly showed fewer N-insertions in productive TCRs than the roughly 700-donor mean, according to what a later analysis found. Cytomegalovirus status, reportedly, was diagnosed with high specificity and sensitivity by the classifier.

The V segment lost 6 bases and the J segment 4 bases; nucleotides outside the gene matches: 11. This CDR3 region has 15 residues. Germline-derived CDR1 and CDR2 are MRHNA and SNTAGT. To note about this clone: Its specificity is unknown.

60 Vbeta and 13 Jbeta primers were used in PCR. Sequencing was performed with immunoSEQ multiplex PCR; in TCRdb, only in-frame clones are kept and a portion is missing. The sample includes 150,000 or so clones, about three quarters of them seen just once. The specimen sequenced was PBMCs. The chain couples TRBV6-4 to TRBJ1-2; 7 nucleotides agree with TRBD1. The sequence came from a woman aged 40 to 50 in good health and CMV-seronegative. The CDR3 DNA is TGTGCCAGCAGCCAAACAGGGGATCCCATCTATGGCTACACCTTC. It encodes CASSQTGDPIYGYTF.